These T cell receptor beta chains were read from a single sample in a study of vaccination and CD4 T cells after COVID-19. These receptors have no identified antigens. TCRdb re-analysed the PCR reads in MiXCR, keeping a single row per CDR3 protein. This sample yields 10,000 to 12,000 distinct CDR3 sequences, of which approximately 50% are seen a single time; roughly a tenth belongs to the top ten. Specimen: CD4+ T cells from blood, cultured in vitro. These receptor sequences come from a human donor who had recovered from COVID-19. Each CDR3 is given with its conserved first and last residue. Each record gives: CDR3 DNA, CDR3 protein, D gene, J gene, clone size, V gene. The D gene is left open where the match is weak. Rows may omit the clone size; those that give it use once, few, many or a size class.

DNA: TGTGCCAGCAGTGTAACCAATCAGCCCCAGCATTTT
CDR3: CASSVTNQPQHF
D: .
J: TRBJ1-5
size: .
V: TRBV2

DNA: TGTGCCAGCAGTGAAACGGCTAGCGGGAGGGCCTACGAGCAGTACTTC
CDR3: CASSETASGRAYEQYF
D: TRBD2
J: TRBJ2-7
size: .
V: TRBV6-1

DNA: TGCAGTGCTAGTCGGAGGGCCTCCGGGGAGCTGTTTTTT
CDR3: CSASRRASGELFF
D: .
J: TRBJ2-2
size: .
V: TRBV20-1

DNA: TGTGCCAGCAGCCCTAGGAACTCCTACGAGCAGTACTTC
CDR3: CASSPRNSYEQYF
D: .
J: TRBJ2-7
size: .
V: TRBV6-1

DNA: TGTGCCAGCAGCTTGACAGGGACCGGGGCTTTCTTT
CDR3: CASSLTGTGAFF
D: TRBD1
J: TRBJ1-1
size: few
V: TRBV7-2

DNA: TGTGCCAGCAGCCCGAGGTCCGGGTTGGCTGAAGCTTTCTTT
CDR3: CASSPRSGLAEAFF
D: .
J: TRBJ1-1
size: .
V: TRBV5-4

DNA: TGTGCCAGCCTAGTATCGGAGACCCAGTACTTC
CDR3: CASLVSETQYF
D: .
J: TRBJ2-5
size: .
V: TRBV12-3/TRBV12-4

DNA: TGCAGTCCCCCGGGTCTATTCACAGATACGCAGTATTTT
CDR3: CSPPGLFTDTQYF
D: .
J: TRBJ2-3
size: .
V: TRBV20-1

DNA: TGTGCCAGCAGTTCCAATCAGGGTAGGCAGCCCCAGCATTTT
CDR3: CASSSNQGRQPQHF
D: .
J: TRBJ1-5
size: .
V: TRBV27

DNA: TGCGCCAGCAGCCCCTTCCAGGGGGCGGACTATGGCTACACCTTC
CDR3: CASSPFQGADYGYTF
D: TRBD1
J: TRBJ1-2
size: .
V: TRBV5-1

DNA: TGTGCCAGCAGCGAGGGACTAGCGGACCCCACAGATACGCAGTATTTT
CDR3: CASSEGLADPTDTQYF
D: TRBD2
J: TRBJ2-3
size: .
V: TRBV7-9

DNA: TGTGCCAGCAGCTTACAGGGCACAGATACGCAGTATTTT
CDR3: CASSLQGTDTQYF
D: .
J: TRBJ2-3
size: .
V: TRBV7-3

DNA: TGTGCCAGCAGCGTGGGAAGGATGTACCAAGAGACCCAGTACTTC
CDR3: CASSVGRMYQETQYF
D: .
J: TRBJ2-5
size: .
V: TRBV7-2

DNA: TGTGCCAGCAGCCCCTATACTAGCGGGAGGGCTGGAAATGAGCAGTTCTTC
CDR3: CASSPYTSGRAGNEQFF
D: TRBD2
J: TRBJ2-1
size: .
V: TRBV4-2

DNA: TGTGCCAGCAGCATAAGCGGGAGAATAAACACCGGGGAGCTGTTTTTT
CDR3: CASSISGRINTGELFF
D: TRBD2
J: TRBJ2-2
size: .
V: TRBV28

DNA: TGTGCCACCAGCTACACGGGGGGTGGGCAAGGGACCCAGTACTTC
CDR3: CATSYTGGGQGTQYF
D: TRBD2
J: TRBJ2-5
size: .
V: TRBV15

DNA: TGTGCCACCAGCAGGGGGGTGGAGACCCAGTACTTC
CDR3: CATSRGVETQYF
D: .
J: TRBJ2-5
size: .
V: TRBV15

DNA: TGCAGTGCTACAACGGCGAATTACTACGAGCAGTACTTC
CDR3: CSATTANYYEQYF
D: .
J: TRBJ2-7
size: .
V: TRBV20-1

DNA: TGTGCCAGCAGCGCACAGGGGCCCTTGAATGAGCAGTTCTTC
CDR3: CASSAQGPLNEQFF
D: TRBD1
J: TRBJ2-1
size: .
V: TRBV4-2

DNA: TGTGCCAGCAGCTTATACAGGGACAAACTGTTTTTT
CDR3: CASSLYRDKLFF
D: .
J: TRBJ1-4
size: .
V: TRBV11-2

DNA: TGTGCCAGCAGCTTAACACCAGATCAGCCCCAGCATTTT
CDR3: CASSLTPDQPQHF
D: .
J: TRBJ1-5
size: few
V: TRBV7-2

DNA: TGTGCCAGCGGTAGGGGGAGCAATCAGCCCCAGCATTTT
CDR3: CASGRGSNQPQHF
D: .
J: TRBJ1-5
size: few
V: TRBV2

DNA: TGTGCCAGCAGTGAACTTTACGAGCAGTACTTC
CDR3: CASSELYEQYF
D: .
J: TRBJ2-7
size: .
V: TRBV2

DNA: TGTGCCAGCAGCGTCCGACTGTGGACTAGCACAGATACGCAGTATTTT
CDR3: CASSVRLWTSTDTQYF
D: .
J: TRBJ2-3
size: .
V: TRBV21-1

DNA: TGTGCCAGCAGTTACTCGGGCGGCGGGAGAGGGGGCGCTACGCAGTATTTT
CDR3: CASSYSGGGRGGATQYF
D: .
J: TRBJ2-3
size: .
V: TRBV6-5

DNA: TGCGCCAGCAGTGAAAGAGTGGGGGCGGACAATGAGCAGTTCTTC
CDR3: CASSERVGADNEQFF
D: .
J: TRBJ2-1
size: .
V: TRBV10-2

DNA: TGTGCCACCAGCAGAGATTCCACTAGGAAAGAGACCCAGTACTTC
CDR3: CATSRDSTRKETQYF
D: .
J: TRBJ2-5
size: .
V: TRBV15

DNA: TGTGCCAGCAGCTTAAACCCCGGACTAGCGGAGACCCAGTACTTC
CDR3: CASSLNPGLAETQYF
D: TRBD2
J: TRBJ2-5
size: few
V: TRBV7-3

DNA: TGTGCCAGCAGTGCCGGGATGGCGGGAGGCCGAAACACTGAAGCTTTCTTT
CDR3: CASSAGMAGGRNTEAFF
D: .
J: TRBJ1-1
size: .
V: TRBV27

DNA: TGTGCCACCAGCCTAAGGAACCCGGGAGGGGAGCAGTTCTTC
CDR3: CATSLRNPGGEQFF
D: TRBD2
J: TRBJ2-1
size: .
V: TRBV15

DNA: TGTGCCAGCAGTGAAGTTGGGGCCTATGGCTACACCTTC
CDR3: CASSEVGAYGYTF
D: .
J: TRBJ1-2
size: few
V: TRBV2

DNA: TGTGCCAGCAGCCGTAGCGGTACTAGCACAGATACGCAGTATTTT
CDR3: CASSRSGTSTDTQYF
D: .
J: TRBJ2-3
size: .
V: TRBV11-2

DNA: TGTGCCAGCAATACGGGACAGCTGAACACTGAAGCTTTCTTT
CDR3: CASNTGQLNTEAFF
D: TRBD1
J: TRBJ1-1
size: .
V: TRBV6-1

DNA: TGCGCCAGCAGTCAGTCCCCGGGACGGTATAATTCACCCCTCCACTTT
CDR3: CASSQSPGRYNSPLHF
D: .
J: TRBJ1-6
size: .
V: TRBV23-1

DNA: TGCAGTGCTGATTCGGGCAGGGACACCTGGGAGCAGTACTTC
CDR3: CSADSGRDTWEQYF
D: .
J: TRBJ2-7
size: .
V: TRBV20-1

DNA: TGCAGTGCTAGCTCCCTTATGAACACTGAAGCTTTCTTT
CDR3: CSASSLMNTEAFF
D: .
J: TRBJ1-1
size: .
V: TRBV20-1

DNA: TGTGCCAGCAGTGACTCGACTAGCGGGGACACCGGGGAGCTGTTTTTT
CDR3: CASSDSTSGDTGELFF
D: TRBD2
J: TRBJ2-2
size: few
V: TRBV6-4

DNA: TGTGCCAGCAGCTACGGACGGAGCTCTACTCTTGGTCAGCCCCAGCATTTT
CDR3: CASSYGRSSTLGQPQHF
D: .
J: TRBJ1-5
size: few
V: TRBV6-2/TRBV6-3

DNA: TGTGCCACCAGCAGCGATACAGGGGGCGGAGAGACCCAGTACTTC
CDR3: CATSSDTGGGETQYF
D: TRBD1
J: TRBJ2-5
size: .
V: TRBV15

DNA: TGTGCCAGCAGTGACAAGGGTAGGAGTTTAGCCGAAGAGACCCAGTACTTC
CDR3: CASSDKGRSLAEETQYF
D: .
J: TRBJ2-5
size: .
V: TRBV6-4

DNA: TGTGCCAGCAGTTTAATCCTGGGACAGGGTAACTACGAGCAGTACTTC
CDR3: CASSLILGQGNYEQYF
D: TRBD1
J: TRBJ2-7
size: .
V: TRBV28

DNA: TGCAGTGCTAGGTTCTTCGGGGGCGGCCCCTACGAGCAGTACTTC
CDR3: CSARFFGGGPYEQYF
D: .
J: TRBJ2-7
size: .
V: TRBV20-1

DNA: TGTGCCATCAGTGAGGGGGGGGAGACGGCAGATACGCAGTATTTT
CDR3: CAISEGGETADTQYF
D: TRBD2
J: TRBJ2-3
size: .
V: TRBV10-3